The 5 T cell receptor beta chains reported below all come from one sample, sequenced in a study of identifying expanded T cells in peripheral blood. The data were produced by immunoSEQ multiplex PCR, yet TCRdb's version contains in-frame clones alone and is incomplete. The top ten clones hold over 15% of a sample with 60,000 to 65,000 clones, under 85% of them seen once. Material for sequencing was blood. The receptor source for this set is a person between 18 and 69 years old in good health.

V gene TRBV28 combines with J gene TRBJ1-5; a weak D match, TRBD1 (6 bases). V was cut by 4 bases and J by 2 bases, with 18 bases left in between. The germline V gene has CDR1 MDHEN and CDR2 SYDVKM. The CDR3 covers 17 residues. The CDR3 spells CASSSGRRGARNQPQHF. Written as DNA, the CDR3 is TGTGCCAGCAGTTCGGGACGGCGGGGGGCTCGCAATCAGCCCCAGCATTTT. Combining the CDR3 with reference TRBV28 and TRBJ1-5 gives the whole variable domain DVKVTQSSRYLVKRTGEKVFLECVQDMDHENMFWYRQDPGLGLRLIYFSYDVKMKEKGDIPEGYSVSREKKERFSLILESASTNQTSMYLCASSSGRRGARNQPQHFGDGTRLSIL.

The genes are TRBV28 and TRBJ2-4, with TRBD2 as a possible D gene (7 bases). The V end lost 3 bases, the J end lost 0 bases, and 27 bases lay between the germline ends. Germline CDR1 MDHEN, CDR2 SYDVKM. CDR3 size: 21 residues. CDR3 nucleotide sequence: TGTGCCAGCAGTTTGGGGGGGCCTAGCACGGGAAATTTTTTAGCCAAAAACATTCAGTACTTC. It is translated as CASSLGGPSTGNFLAKNIQYF.

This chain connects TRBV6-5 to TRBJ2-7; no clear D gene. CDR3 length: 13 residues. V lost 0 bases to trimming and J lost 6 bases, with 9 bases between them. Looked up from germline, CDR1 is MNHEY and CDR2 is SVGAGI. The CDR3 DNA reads TGTGCCAGCAGTTACTCCTTTCGGTCCGAGCAGTACTTC. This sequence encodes CASSYSFRSEQYF.

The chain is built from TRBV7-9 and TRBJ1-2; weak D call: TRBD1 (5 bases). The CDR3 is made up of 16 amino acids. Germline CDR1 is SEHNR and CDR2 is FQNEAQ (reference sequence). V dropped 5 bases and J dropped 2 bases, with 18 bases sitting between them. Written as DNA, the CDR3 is TGTGCCAGCAGCCCACCCAGGGAGGACTCGAACTATGGCTACACCTTC. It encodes CASSPPREDSNYGYTF.

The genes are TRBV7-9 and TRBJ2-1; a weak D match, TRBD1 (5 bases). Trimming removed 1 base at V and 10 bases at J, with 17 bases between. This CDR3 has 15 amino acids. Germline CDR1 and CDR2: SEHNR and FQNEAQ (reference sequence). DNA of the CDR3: TGTGCCAGCAGCTTAGATCGGGCCCCTAACAGGGAGCAGTTCTTC. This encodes CASSLDRAPNREQFF.